The clone carrying this TCR beta chain was seen many times. TCRdb used MiXCR to reprocess the 5' RACE reads, holding one entry per CDR3 protein. This sample has around 67,000 distinct CDR3 sequences, with around 10% found just once. This sample is drawn from a study of early T cells in non-severe SARS-CoV-2 infection. V lost 6 bases, J lost 12 bases, and 15 bases lay in between. Germline CDR1 and CDR2: SGHVS and FNYEAQ. The CDR3 totals 13 residues. The specimen sequenced was whole blood. The chain carries TRBV7-6 and TRBJ1-6, with D perhaps matching TRBD1 (5 bases). This sequence originates from an adult who was a healthcare worker with PCR-confirmed SARS-CoV-2 infection or an uninfected control (not recorded which). CDR3 protein: CASRPGGGGPLHF. CDR3 DNA sequence: TGTGCCAGCAGACCCGGGGGGGGTGGACCCCTCCACTTT. Full variable domain (outside the CDR3, taken from reference TRBV7-6 and TRBJ1-6): GAGVSQSPRYKVTKRGQDVALRCDPISGHVSLYWYRQALGQGPEFLTYFNYEAQQDKSGLPNDRFSAERPEGSISTLTIQRTEQRDSAMYRCASRPGGGGPLHFGNGTRLTVT.